These 21 T cell receptor beta chains came from one sample sequenced in a study of spatial heterogeneity in lung cancer. This sample's time point: sample taken at primary tumor resection. TCRdb processed the 5' RACE reads anew with MiXCR; each CDR3 protein has one entry. This sample yields 35,000 to 50,000 distinct CDR3 sequences, of which around 3.1% are seen a single time; 36% belongs to the top ten. The input for sequencing was normal lung tissue next to the tumor, taken at surgery. The receptor source for this set is a male donor with early-stage non-small cell lung cancer.

This clonotype was seen repeatedly, ten times or more. The J gene is TRBJ1-3, the V gene TRBV6-5, with D hard to call. CDR1 and CDR2 (germline): MNHEY, SVGAGI. The V and J ends lost 4 bases and 0 bases respectively, with 13 bases between them. This CDR3 contains 16 residues. As DNA, the CDR3 is TGTGCCAGCAGTTTAAGTGGCGGAGGCTCTGGAAACACCATATATTTT. It yields the protein CASSLSGGGSGNTIYF.

This clonotype was seen ten or more times. This chain uses TRBV28 with TRBJ1-2; D gene unclear. This CDR3 is built from 11 residues. The ends were cut back, 5 bases at V and 4 bases at J, with 5 bases in the middle. The germline V gene encodes CDR1 MDHEN and CDR2 SYDVKM. This CDR3 reads CASSHFYGYTF. DNA for the CDR3: TGTGCCAGCAGTCATTTCTATGGCTACACCTTC.

In regard to this clonotype: A read error may be the cause here, since a much bigger clone is one base away. In this CDR3 the conserved last residue, phenylalanine or tryptophan, is missing, so a read error is likely. The chain combines TRBV12-3 or TRBV12-4 with TRBJ2-5; D perhaps matches TRBD1 (6 bases). This CDR3 has 12 amino acids. Trimming stripped 4 bases from V and 5 bases from J, with 8 bases between. This chain's CDR3 is CASSYRVETQYS. The CDR3 coding sequence is TGTGCCAGCAGTTACAGGGTGGAGACCCAGTACTCC.

Many counts were recorded for this clonotype. This sequence joins TRBV12-3 or TRBV12-4 and TRBJ2-5; unclear D gene. The CDR3 sequence is 15 residues long. The germline V and J ends were trimmed by 0 bases and 5 bases, with 13 bases remaining between them. CDR3 amino acids: CASSLAGLTLETQYF. The CDR3 coding sequence is TGTGCCAGCAGTTTAGCCGGGCTAACTCTGGAGACCCAGTACTTC.

This clonotype appeared many times. The V and J genes are TRBV21-1 and TRBJ1-1; TRBD1, the table's D call, was not compared with the DNA. TRBV21-1 is shown as a pseudogene. The CDR3 covers 15 residues. DNA of the CDR3: TGTGCCAGCAGACGATTGAAGACAGGGAACACTGAAGCTTTCTTT. This codes for CASRRLKTGNTEAFF.

This clonotype has ten or more counts. J is TRBJ1-2 and V is TRBV30, with TRBD1 identical over 11 bases. The germline gives CDR1 GTSNPN, CDR2 SVGIG (reference sequence). Unmatched junction bases numbered 5, after V lost 8 bases and J lost 3 bases. The CDR3 totals 13 residues. CDR3 loop: CARGQGGDYGYTF. CDR3 sequence (DNA): TGTGCCCGGGGACAGGGGGGCGACTATGGCTACACCTTC.

The rearrangement links TRBV6-5 to TRBJ2-3, with TRBD2 matching over 7 bases. Per the germline V gene, CDR1 is MNHEY and CDR2 is SVGAGI. The CDR3 loop spans 13 amino acids. Germline trimming cut 8 bases from V and 5 bases from J; bases unmatched to any gene: 7. CDR3 nucleotides: TGTGCCAGCTCGAGACTAGCAAGAGATACGCAGTATTTT. This encodes CASSRLARDTQYF.

This clonotype has a count of ten or more. The chain recombines TRBV18 with TRBJ1-5; D may be TRBD1 (5 bases). The CDR3 is 13 amino acids. Germline V lookup: CDR1 KGHSH, CDR2 LQKENI. Trimming took off 6 bases at V and 5 bases at J, with 11 bases between the two ends. The CDR3 region has the DNA TGTGCCAGCTCGGGGCATTACGATCAGCCCCAGCATTTT. Residues: CASSGHYDQPQHF.

This clonotype was observed a few times. The V gene is TRBV3-1, the J gene TRBJ1-1; 8 bases agree with TRBD1. The CDR3 consists of 15 residues. In germline, CDR1 is LGHDT, CDR2 YNNKEL (reference sequence). V shed 4 bases and J 3 bases; nucleotides not matched to a gene: 7. This CDR3 reads CASSLSGTGYTEAFF. The DNA for the CDR3 is TGTGCCAGCAGCCTTTCCGGGACAGGATACACTGAAGCTTTCTTT. Full variable domain (missing parts from reference TRBV3-1 and TRBJ1-1): DTAVSQTPKYLVTQMGNDKSIKCEQNLGHDTMYWYKQDSKKFLKIMFSYNNKELIINETVPNRFSPKSPDKAHLNLHINSLELGDSAVYFCASSLSGTGYTEAFFGQGTRLTVV.

This clonotype has at least ten counts. The chain links TRBV2 to TRBJ1-6; D possibly corresponds to TRBD1 (5 bases). The CDR3 spans 13 residues. V was shortened by 11 bases and J by 4 bases, with 12 bases between the two germline ends. Germline V gene lookup returns CDR1 SNHLY and CDR2 FYNNEI. CDR3 in amino acids: CAQGREYNSPLHF. The CDR3 region has the DNA TGTGCCCAGGGCAGGGAGTATAATTCACCCCTCCACTTT.

This clonotype has ten or more counts. The V and J genes are TRBV3-1 and TRBJ2-5, with 8 bases aligning to TRBD2. V lost 5 bases to trimming and J lost 3 bases; unmatched junction nucleotides: 11. CDR1 LGHDT and CDR2 YNNKEL come from the germline V gene (reference sequence). The CDR3 has 16 amino acids. Written as DNA, the CDR3 is TGTGCCAGCAGCTCCTTGGATGGACTAGCCAAAGAGACCCAGTACTTC. Protein sequence: CASSSLDGLAKETQYF.

This clonotype was seen ten or more times. The chain is built from TRBV29-1 and TRBJ1-2, with 8 nucleotides matching TRBD1. The CDR3 totals 13 residues. The germline V gene has CDR1 SQVTM and CDR2 ANQGSEA. The ends lost 6 bases at V and 2 bases at J; junction bases unmatched: 5. The CDR3 sequence: CSVATGGNYGYTF. CDR3 DNA sequence: TGCAGCGTGGCTACAGGGGGGAACTATGGCTACACCTTC.

This clonotype was observed many times. The rearrangement joins TRBV5-1 to TRBJ1-1; weak D call: TRBD1 (5 bases). The CDR3 loop spans 12 amino acids. Germline lookup yields CDR1 SGHRS and CDR2 YFSETQ. Trimming shortened V by 0 bases and J by 6 bases, and 6 bases separated the two germline ends. Written as DNA, the CDR3 is TGCGCCAGCAGCTTGGGGGGCCCTGAAGCTTTCTTT. This translates into CASSLGGPEAFF.

This clonotype counts as medium-sized (0.01 to 0.1%). The genes are TRBV12-3 or TRBV12-4 and TRBJ1-1; TRBD1 might be the D (6 bases). The CDR3 has 13 residues. Trimming took 5 bases from V and 9 from J, leaving 16 bases between them. The CDR3 DNA sequence: TGTGCCAGCAGTCCAGGGGACATGATGCAAGCTTTCTTT. Protein product: CASSPGDMMQAFF.

The sample holds many counts of this clonotype. The rearrangement joins TRBV7-9 to TRBJ1-6, with D unclear. V lost 5 bases to trimming and J lost 5 bases, with 10 bases between them. Germline V gene lookup returns CDR1 SEHNR and CDR2 FQNEAQ (reference sequence). The CDR3 consists of 14 residues. CDR3 loop: CASSRDGNNSPLHF. For the CDR3, the DNA is TGTGCCAGCAGCCGCGACGGTAATAATTCACCCCTCCACTTT.

This clonotype was detected ten times or more. This sequence joins TRBV20-1 and TRBJ1-1, with D possibly matching TRBD1 (5 bases). This CDR3 is 13 amino acids long. Germline V lookup: CDR1 DFQATT, CDR2 SNEGSKA (reference sequence). V dropped 7 bases and J dropped 0 bases, with 12 bases sitting between them. CDR3 protein: CSVLGHLNTEAFF. In DNA form, the CDR3 reads TGCAGTGTCCTGGGGCATTTGAACACTGAAGCTTTCTTT.

This clonotype has a count of ten or more. The rearrangement links TRBV28 to TRBJ2-4; perhaps D is TRBD1 or TRBD2 (5 bases each). The CDR3 consists of 16 residues. Germline V gene sequence: CDR1 MDHEN, CDR2 SYDVKM. Between the trimmed V and J ends, which lost 7 bases and 1 base, there was a span of 17 bases. CDR3 sequence: CASKVRGQTAKNIQYF. The CDR3 DNA sequence: TGTGCCAGCAAAGTGAGGGGCCAGACGGCCAAAAACATTCAGTACTTC.

There are many counts of this clonotype. The chain recombines TRBV28 with TRBJ2-1, with 7 nucleotides matching TRBD1. The V and J ends lost 5 bases and 7 bases, in that order; junction bases with no gene match: 11. Germline loops: CDR1 MDHEN, CDR2 SYDVKM. The CDR3 loop spans 15 amino acids. CDR3: CASSRAQGDNNEQFF. In DNA form, the CDR3 reads TGTGCCAGCAGTCGAGCTCAGGGGGACAATAATGAGCAGTTCTTC.

This clonotype was observed at least ten times. The chain is built from TRBV28 and TRBJ1-5; D is unresolved. This CDR3 is 14 amino acids long. Germline V gene data show CDR1 as MDHEN and CDR2 as SYDVKM. The V end lost 8 bases, the J end lost 6 bases, and 17 bases lay between the germline ends. The CDR3 spells CASHDGVHVQPQHF. In nucleotides, the CDR3 is TGTGCCAGCCACGACGGGGTTCACGTTCAGCCCCAGCATTTT.

The rearrangement uses TRBV27 and TRBJ2-7, with 12 bases that match TRBD2. The CDR3 runs 14 residues. Germline V CDR1 and CDR2: MNHEY, SMNVEV (reference sequence). V lost 4 bases and J lost 7; bases outside the gene matches: 5. The CDR3 region is CASSSSGRAWEQYF. For the CDR3, the DNA is TGTGCCAGCAGTTCTAGCGGGAGGGCGTGGGAGCAGTACTTC.

This clonotype occurred many times. The V gene is TRBV7-2, the J gene TRBJ2-3, with 10 bases that match TRBD2. Germline CDR1 and CDR2: SGHTA and FQGNSA. V was clipped by 3 bases and J by 4 bases; unmatched bases: 4. The CDR3 covers 15 residues. CDR3 in amino acids: CASSLLAGEADTQYF. DNA of the CDR3: TGTGCCAGCAGCTTGCTAGCGGGAGAGGCAGATACGCAGTATTTT.